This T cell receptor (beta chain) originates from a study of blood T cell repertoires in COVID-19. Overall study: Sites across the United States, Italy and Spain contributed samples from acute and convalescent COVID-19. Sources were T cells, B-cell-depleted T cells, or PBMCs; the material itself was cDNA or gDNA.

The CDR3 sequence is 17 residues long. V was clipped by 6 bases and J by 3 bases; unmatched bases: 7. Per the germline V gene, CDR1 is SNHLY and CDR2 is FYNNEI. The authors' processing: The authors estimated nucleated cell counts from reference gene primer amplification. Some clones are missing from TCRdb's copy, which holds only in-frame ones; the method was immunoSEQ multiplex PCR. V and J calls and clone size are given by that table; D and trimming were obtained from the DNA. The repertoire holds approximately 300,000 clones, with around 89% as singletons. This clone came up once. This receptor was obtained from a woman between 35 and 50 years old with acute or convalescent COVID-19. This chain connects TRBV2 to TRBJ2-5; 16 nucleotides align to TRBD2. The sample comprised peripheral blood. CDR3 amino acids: CASSLGTSGGGKETQYF. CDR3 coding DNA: TGTGCCAGCAGCCTGGGGACTAGCGGGGGGGGAAAAGAGACCCAGTACTTC.